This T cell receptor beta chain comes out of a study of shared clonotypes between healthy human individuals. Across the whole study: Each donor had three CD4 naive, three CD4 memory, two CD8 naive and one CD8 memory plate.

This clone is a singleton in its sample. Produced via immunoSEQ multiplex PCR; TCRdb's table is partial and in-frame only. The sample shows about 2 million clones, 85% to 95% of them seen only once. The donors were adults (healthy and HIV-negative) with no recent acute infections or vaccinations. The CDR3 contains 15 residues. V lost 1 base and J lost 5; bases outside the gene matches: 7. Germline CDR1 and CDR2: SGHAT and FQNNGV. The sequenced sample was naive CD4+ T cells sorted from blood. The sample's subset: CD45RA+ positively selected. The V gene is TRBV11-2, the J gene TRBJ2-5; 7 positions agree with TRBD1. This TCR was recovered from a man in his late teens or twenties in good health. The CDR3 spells CASSLAATGAETQYF. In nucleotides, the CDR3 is TGTGCCAGCAGCTTAGCCGCTACAGGGGCGGAGACCCAGTACTTC.